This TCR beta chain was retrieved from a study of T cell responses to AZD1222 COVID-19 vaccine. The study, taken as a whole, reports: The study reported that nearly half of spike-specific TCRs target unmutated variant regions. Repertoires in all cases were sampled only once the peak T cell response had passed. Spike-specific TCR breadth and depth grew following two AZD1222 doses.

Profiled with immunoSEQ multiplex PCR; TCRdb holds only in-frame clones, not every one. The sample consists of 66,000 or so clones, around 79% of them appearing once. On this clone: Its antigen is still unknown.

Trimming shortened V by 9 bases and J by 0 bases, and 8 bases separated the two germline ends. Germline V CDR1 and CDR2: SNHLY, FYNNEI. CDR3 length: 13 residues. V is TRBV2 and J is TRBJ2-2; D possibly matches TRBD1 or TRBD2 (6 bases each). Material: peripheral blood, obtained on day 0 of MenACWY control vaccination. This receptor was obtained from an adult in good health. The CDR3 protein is CARGGANTGELFF. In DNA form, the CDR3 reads TGTGCCAGGGGGGGCGCGAACACCGGGGAGCTGTTTTTT.